What follows are 9 T cell receptor beta chains derived from one specimen sequenced in a study of CD8 T cells in ankylosing spondylitis. TCRdb itself ran the 5' RACE reads through MiXCR, one entry per CDR3 protein. The data hold approximately 190,000 distinct CDR3 sequences, with around 13% observed a single time. Sequencing was performed on blood, either unsorted or a sorted T cell fraction (not recorded which). These receptors came from a female donor with ankylosing spondylitis or in good health (not recorded which).

A few counts support this clonotype. The genes are TRBV28 and TRBJ2-7, with D perhaps TRBD1 (5 bases). CDR1 and CDR2 (germline): MDHEN, SYDVKM. Trimming removed 5 bases at V and 2 bases at J, with 13 bases between. This CDR3 contains 14 residues. The CDR3 is CASSAHRRPYEQYF. The DNA of the CDR3 is TGTGCCAGCAGTGCGCACAGGAGACCCTACGAGCAGTACTTC.

This chain uses TRBV3-1 with TRBJ2-1; 7 bases fit TRBD2. Germline V lookup: CDR1 LGHDT, CDR2 YNNKEL (reference sequence). The V segment lost 4 bases and the J segment 4 bases; nucleotides outside the gene matches: 13. The CDR3 totals 17 residues. CDR3 region: CASSPHGRGRGYNEQFF. The DNA of the CDR3 is TGTGCCAGCAGCCCCCACGGACGCGGGAGAGGATACAATGAGCAGTTCTTC.

The chain employs TRBV5-1 and TRBJ2-4, with a tentative D call TRBD2 (5 bases). V lost 4 bases to trimming and J lost 8 bases, with 13 bases between them. Germline loops: CDR1 SGHRS, CDR2 YFSETQ. There are 13 residues in the CDR3. This chain's CDR3 is CASSPASGDIQYF. Here the CDR3 DNA reads TGCGCCAGCAGCCCGGCATCCGGGGACATTCAGTACTTC.

Many counts were recorded for this clonotype. This chain joins TRBV6-5 and TRBJ1-1, with D tentatively TRBD1 (5 bases). Germline V gene sequence: CDR1 MNHEY, CDR2 SVGAGI. V lost 4 bases to trimming and J lost 3 bases, with 15 bases between them. The CDR3 has 15 residues. CDR3 region: CASSSHQGVHTEAFF. CDR3 nucleotide sequence: TGTGCCAGCAGTTCGCATCAGGGCGTCCACACTGAAGCTTTCTTT.

This clonotype was seen repeatedly, ten times or more. The V gene is TRBV10-3, the J gene TRBJ2-1; D uncertain. Germline lookup yields CDR1 ENHRY and CDR2 SYGVKD. The CDR3 has 12 residues. V shed 7 bases and J shed 8 bases, with 12 bases lying between them. The CDR3 nucleotides are TGTGCCATCAATCGAGGTCAAGATGAGCAGTTCTTC. Its protein is CAINRGQDEQFF.

In its sample, this clonotype was seen many times. This rearrangement joins TRBV6-5 to TRBJ2-7; weak D call: TRBD1 (6 bases). Trimming took off 0 bases at V and 0 bases at J, with 6 bases between the two ends. The CDR3 runs to 14 residues. Germline V gene lookup returns CDR1 MNHEY and CDR2 SVGAGI. CDR3 loop: CASSYSDSSYEQYF. DNA of the CDR3: TGTGCCAGCAGTTACTCGGACAGCTCCTACGAGCAGTACTTC.

With regard to this clonotype: The junction shows a germline mismatch at one end, possibly a read error. This chain links TRBV4-3 with TRBJ1-1; D gene uncertain. The CDR3 spans 13 residues. Germline V gene lookup returns CDR1 LGHNA and CDR2 YSLEER. CDR3 coding DNA: TGCTCCAGCAGCCACAAGGAGAACACTGAAGCTTTCTTT. This codes for CSSSHKENTEAFF.

This clonotype is labeled medium-sized (0.01 to 0.1%). The rearrangement links TRBV27 to TRBJ1-5; D ambiguous. Germline CDR1 reads MNHEY; CDR2 reads SMNVEV (reference sequence). V was cut by 5 bases and J by 0 bases, with 11 bases left in between. There are 15 residues in the CDR3. The CDR3 protein is CASSPRTGSNQPQHF. The DNA of the CDR3 is TGTGCCAGCAGTCCTAGGACGGGTAGCAATCAGCCCCAGCATTTT.

On this clonotype itself: A single base separates this from a much larger clone, so it may be a read error. The chain employs TRBV12-3 or TRBV12-4 and TRBJ2-7; 10 bases align to TRBD1. Trimming removed 3 bases from V and 2 bases from J; junction bases left unmatched: 4. CDR3 size: 15 residues. DNA for the CDR3: TGTGCCAGCAGTTTTCCCGGGACAGGGGCCTACGAGCAGTACTTC. It is translated as CASSFPGTGAYEQYF.